This TCR beta chain is drawn from a study of T cells in Graves' hyperthyroidism and ophthalmopathy. From RNA transcripts, TCR beta CDR3 regions were amplified. When the TCR CDR3 underwent first-round RT-PCR, the HTBI primer set was used. TCRdb passed the multiplex PCR reads through MiXCR, listing each CDR3 protein once. The data contain hundreds of thousands of distinct CDR3 sequences, 40% to 55% of them singletons. The CDR3 is made up of 16 amino acids. Trimming at V came to 2 bases and at J to 0 bases, leaving 7 bases not matched to a gene. Germline lookup yields CDR1 DFQATT and CDR2 SNEGSKA (reference sequence).

The V call is TRBV20-1, the J call TRBJ1-5; 7 positions agree with TRBD1. Specimen: peripheral blood or thyroid tissue (not recorded which). The clonotype comes from an adult man with Graves' disease, either hyperthyroidism or ophthalmopathy (not recorded which). The CDR3 DNA sequence: TGCAGTGCTAGACGACAGGGATCTAATAGCAATCAGCCCCAGCATTTT. Amino acid sequence: CSARRQGSNSNQPQHF.